One T cell receptor (beta chain) is described in this entry. Its antigen is as yet unknown. The PCR contained 60 Vbeta and 13 Jbeta primers. TCRdb's table, derived via immunoSEQ multiplex PCR, lists solely in-frame clones and lacks some. The sample includes about 160,000 clones, about 83% of them seen just once. The length of the CDR3 is 14 residues. Germline V gene sequence: CDR1 LGHNA, CDR2 YSLEER. V lost 4 bases to trimming and J lost 6 bases, with 15 bases between them. These data come from a study of cytomegalovirus exposure and HLA in healthy donors. Study-wide points: An apparent linkage of common viral pathogens to several of the most significant clusters emerged in a later analysis. HLA allele associations emerged for about 18,000 TCR beta sequences in a later analysis, at 0.05 false discovery rate.

Sequencing was done on a sample of PBMCs. The J gene is TRBJ1-1, the V gene TRBV4-3, with D maybe TRBD1 (5 bases). The receptor's source is a woman aged 25 to 39 in good health and CMV-seronegative. Written as DNA, the CDR3 is TGCGCCAGCAGCCCACTAGCGGGGCGATCTGAAGCTTTCTTT. This encodes CASSPLAGRSEAFF.